The rows below give T cell receptor beta chains drawn from one sample of a study of cytomegalovirus exposure and HLA in healthy donors. Here immunoSEQ multiplex PCR was the method, and the copy in TCRdb shows in-frame clones only, minus some. The table shows about 190,000 clones, with approximately 84% occurring only once. Input material: PBMCs. These receptors all come from a young man in good health and CMV-seropositive. The conserved cysteine and the conserved F or W are not part of the CDR3 here. The order of the fields is V gene, clone size, J gene, CDR3 protein. The size entry is marked missing in some rows and otherwise reads once, few, many or a size class.

V gene: TRBV28
clone size: -
J gene: TRBJ2-1
CDR3 protein: ASSLPGRTSGAYNEQF

V gene: TRBV30
clone size: once
J gene: TRBJ1-2
CDR3 protein: AWSERKAGYGYT

V gene: TRBV14
clone size: -
J gene: TRBJ2-5
CDR3 protein: ASSPRAGIPRETQY

V gene: TRBV7-3
clone size: -
J gene: TRBJ2-7
CDR3 protein: ASSLIRTGRHEQY

V gene: TRBV28
clone size: -
J gene: TRBJ2-1
CDR3 protein: ASSGLANYNEQF

V gene: TRBV5-4
clone size: -
J gene: TRBJ2-7
CDR3 protein: ASSTEGRDRYEQY

V gene: TRBV27
clone size: -
J gene: TRBJ2-1
CDR3 protein: ASSLAGRSNEQF

V gene: TRBV30
clone size: -
J gene: TRBJ2-7
CDR3 protein: AWSVGIGYEQY

V gene: TRBV12-5
clone size: few
J gene: TRBJ1-2
CDR3 protein: ASGIGGNFYGYT

V gene: TRBV19
clone size: -
J gene: TRBJ2-7
CDR3 protein: ASKVGQGGEQY

V gene: TRBV7-8
clone size: once
J gene: TRBJ2-1
CDR3 protein: ASSPRDRGLNEQF

V gene: TRBV7-2
clone size: -
J gene: TRBJ2-1
CDR3 protein: ASSSFRGRNEQF

V gene: TRBV6-5
clone size: -
J gene: TRBJ2-1
CDR3 protein: ASSRGGYNEQF

V gene: TRBV30
clone size: -
J gene: TRBJ2-5
CDR3 protein: AWSVAGVVTQY

V gene: TRBV6-6
clone size: -
J gene: TRBJ1-2
CDR3 protein: ASNKGDYYT

V gene: TRBV29-1
clone size: -
J gene: TRBJ2-1
CDR3 protein: SVGQGAGSEQF

V gene: TRBV15
clone size: -
J gene: TRBJ2-5
CDR3 protein: ATSRAEETQY

V gene: TRBV13
clone size: -
J gene: TRBJ2-3
CDR3 protein: ASSLGRDTQY

V gene: TRBV29-1
clone size: few
J gene: TRBJ2-2
CDR3 protein: SVFRGELF

V gene: TRBV9
clone size: -
J gene: TRBJ1-1
CDR3 protein: ASSVAPGKNTEAF

V gene: TRBV5-4
clone size: -
J gene: TRBJ1-2
CDR3 protein: ASSLVRGGENNYGYT

V gene: TRBV28
clone size: -
J gene: TRBJ2-1
CDR3 protein: ASSPPPPPYYNEQF

V gene: TRBV2
clone size: -
J gene: TRBJ2-2
CDR3 protein: ASQGTGSPEKLF

V gene: TRBV4-3
clone size: -
J gene: TRBJ2-1
CDR3 protein: ASSQDRRGRGNEQF

V gene: TRBV6-4
clone size: -
J gene: TRBJ2-1
CDR3 protein: ASSRSQYNEQF

V gene: TRBV4-3
clone size: -
J gene: TRBJ2-3
CDR3 protein: ASSQGLSGPTDTQY

V gene: TRBV27
clone size: -
J gene: TRBJ2-1
CDR3 protein: ASRVERVSYNEQF

V gene: TRBV18
clone size: few
J gene: TRBJ2-1
CDR3 protein: ASSSQAGEQF

V gene: TRBV4-2
clone size: once
J gene: TRBJ2-7
CDR3 protein: ASSQEGGSGAYEQY

V gene: TRBV7-3
clone size: once
J gene: TRBJ2-2
CDR3 protein: ASSLTGGNGELF

V gene: TRBV7-9
clone size: -
J gene: TRBJ2-3
CDR3 protein: ASSSRLAGTGTQY

V gene: TRBV27
clone size: -
J gene: TRBJ2-5
CDR3 protein: ASSLRGGTQY

V gene: TRBV9
clone size: -
J gene: TRBJ1-5
CDR3 protein: ASSSDRLETYSNQPQH

V gene: TRBV10-3
clone size: -
J gene: TRBJ1-2
CDR3 protein: AISESAGRGVRSYGYT

V gene: TRBV7-3
clone size: -
J gene: TRBJ1-1
CDR3 protein: ASSPPTGRNTEAF

V gene: TRBV9
clone size: -
J gene: TRBJ2-5
CDR3 protein: ASSLAPSPQETQY

V gene: TRBV18
clone size: -
J gene: TRBJ2-2
CDR3 protein: ASSPPLSPTFTGELF

V gene: TRBV15
clone size: -
J gene: TRBJ1-1
CDR3 protein: ATSRERQMGTEAF

V gene: TRBV9
clone size: -
J gene: TRBJ2-7
CDR3 protein: ASSVEGVTDEQY

V gene: TRBV30
clone size: -
J gene: TRBJ2-7
CDR3 protein: AWKRGYEQY

V gene: TRBV19
clone size: -
J gene: TRBJ1-5
CDR3 protein: ASSIDLAQPQH

V gene: TRBV6-6
clone size: -
J gene: TRBJ2-7
CDR3 protein: ASRDRLATYEQY

V gene: TRBV11-1
clone size: -
J gene: TRBJ2-1
CDR3 protein: ASSPRDRVYNEQF

V gene: TRBV27
clone size: -
J gene: TRBJ2-5
CDR3 protein: ASRRRSGGRQETQY

V gene: TRBV27
clone size: -
J gene: TRBJ2-5
CDR3 protein: ASSSRGTSGQETQY

V gene: TRBV29-1
clone size: -
J gene: TRBJ2-5
CDR3 protein: SVAASGGLGTQY

V gene: TRBV4-3
clone size: once
J gene: TRBJ2-1
CDR3 protein: ASSQVNRAYNEQF

V gene: TRBV28
clone size: -
J gene: TRBJ2-7
CDR3 protein: ASSFGQRLGPLSAYEQY

V gene: TRBV6-5
clone size: few
J gene: TRBJ2-7
CDR3 protein: ASSYTTGSSYEQY

V gene: TRBV4-2
clone size: -
J gene: TRBJ2-2
CDR3 protein: ASSQDKGGELF

V gene: TRBV7-8
clone size: -
J gene: TRBJ2-4
CDR3 protein: ASSLGSLAGRVFDKNIQY

V gene: TRBV4-2
clone size: -
J gene: TRBJ1-3
CDR3 protein: ASSQDKEEAGNTIY

V gene: TRBV9
clone size: -
J gene: TRBJ2-7
CDR3 protein: ASSVGVQTSYEQY

V gene: TRBV5-1
clone size: -
J gene: TRBJ1-4
CDR3 protein: ASSVGTANEKLF

V gene: TRBV4-2
clone size: once
J gene: TRBJ1-2
CDR3 protein: ASSQESGSNYGYT